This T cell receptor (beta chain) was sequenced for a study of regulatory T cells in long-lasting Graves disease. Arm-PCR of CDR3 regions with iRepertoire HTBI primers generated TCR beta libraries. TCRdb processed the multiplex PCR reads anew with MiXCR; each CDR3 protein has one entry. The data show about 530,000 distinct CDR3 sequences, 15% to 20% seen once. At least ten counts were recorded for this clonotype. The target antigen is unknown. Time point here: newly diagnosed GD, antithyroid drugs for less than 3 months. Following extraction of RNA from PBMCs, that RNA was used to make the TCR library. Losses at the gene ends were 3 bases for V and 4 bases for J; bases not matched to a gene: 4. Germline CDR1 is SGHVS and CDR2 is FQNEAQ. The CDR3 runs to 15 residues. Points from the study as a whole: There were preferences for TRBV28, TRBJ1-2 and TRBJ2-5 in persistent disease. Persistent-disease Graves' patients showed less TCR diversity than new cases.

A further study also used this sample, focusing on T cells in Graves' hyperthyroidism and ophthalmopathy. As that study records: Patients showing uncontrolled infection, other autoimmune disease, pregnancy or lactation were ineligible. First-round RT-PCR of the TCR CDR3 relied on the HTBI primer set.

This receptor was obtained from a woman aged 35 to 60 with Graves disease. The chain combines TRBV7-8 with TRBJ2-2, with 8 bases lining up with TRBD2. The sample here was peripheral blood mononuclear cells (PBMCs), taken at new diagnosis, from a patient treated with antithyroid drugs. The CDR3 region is CASSLLAGPTGELFF. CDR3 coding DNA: TGTGCCAGCAGCTTGTTAGCGGGGCCCACCGGGGAGCTGTTTTTT.